This T cell receptor beta chain was identified in a study of T cell repertoires in cytomegalovirus infection. About the research overall: A matching HLA type, together with CMV infection, was signaled by public TCR beta signatures. Study-wide results and caveats: Ex vivo, HLA-C-restricted CMV-specific TCR beta clonotypes prevailed over the rest of the response. Individuals carrying CMV plus the relevant HLA were identified by cumulative frequency of public TCR beta families.

TCRdb redid the calling of the reads with MiXCR, one entry per CDR3 protein. The repertoire includes around 260,000 distinct CDR3 sequences, roughly 23% of them detected once, and approximately 15% sits in the top ten. Points on this clonotype: Its antigen remains unknown.

In germline, CDR1 is MGHRA, CDR2 YSYEKL. The V and J ends lost 1 base and 5 bases respectively, with 15 bases between them. The CDR3 extends over 16 amino acids. Input material: PBMCs. The TCR comes from a human donor in good health (CMV status not recorded). Some clones in this sample may be carry-over from other donors' samples. The chain is built from TRBV4-1 and TRBJ1-5; D is ambiguous. The CDR3 here is CASSQVDLISYQPQHF. Here the CDR3 DNA reads TGCGCCAGCAGCCAAGTAGACCTCATTAGTTATCAGCCCCAGCATTTT.